One and the same sample provided the 10 T cell receptor beta chains below, sequenced in a study of persistence of HIV-infected CD4 T cells. The immunoSEQ assay was version 4, run in survey mode. Repertoires were generated with immunoSEQ multiplex PCR, while TCRdb's copy carries only in-frame clones and drops some. The sample shows around 30,000 clones, approximately 80% of them seen only once. No cognate antigen is known for these TCRs. An overlapping HIV-1 Gag peptide pool stimulated these cells at roughly 0.97 ug/peptide/mL. Memory cells lacking CD40L and CD69 with high CD45RO were sorted. The specimen was CD4+ T cells sorted from PBMCs after approximately 20-hour stimulation, collected from a patient who received antiretroviral therapy. The receptors originated from an adult woman with HIV who was CMV-seropositive.

V usage is TRBV7-8 and J usage is TRBJ1-2; possible D gene TRBD1, 6 bases. The CDR3 runs to 15 residues. Germline V gene lookup returns CDR1 SGHVS and CDR2 FQNEAQ. V was pared by 5 bases and J by 4 bases, with 17 bases between. The CDR3, as DNA: TGTGCCAGCAGCAGGGGGGCAGGGCTGGGCTATGGCTACACCTTC. Encoded protein: CASSRGAGLGYGYTF.

The rearrangement uses TRBV5-1 and TRBJ2-6; no reliable D call. The length of the CDR3 is 15 residues. CDR1 and CDR2 from the germline V gene are SGHRS and YFSETQ. Deletions cut 3 bases from V and 0 bases from J, with 7 bases between. The DNA of the CDR3 is TGCGCCAGCAGCTGGGGATTCTCTGGGGCCAACGTCCTGACTTTC. It codes for CASSWGFSGANVLTF.

J is TRBJ1-1 and V is TRBV5-5; 8 positions match TRBD1. Trimming cost V 4 bases and J 3 bases; bases outside gene matches: 8. This CDR3 comprises 15 residues. Per the germline V gene, CDR1 is SGHKS and CDR2 is YYEKEE (reference sequence). The CDR3 here is CASSTGPRGHTEAFF. CDR3 in DNA: TGTGCCAGCAGCACGGGCCCCAGGGGGCACACTGAAGCTTTCTTT. Supplemented by reference TRBV5-5 and TRBJ1-1, the full variable domain reads DAGVTQSPTHLIKTRGQQVTLRCSPISGHKSVSWYQQVLGQGPQFIFQYYEKEERGRGNFPDRFSARQFPNYSSELNVNALLLGDSALYLCASSTGPRGHTEAFFGQGTRLTVV.

The V call is TRBV2, the J call TRBJ1-1; TRBD1 is a possible D gene (6 bases). Germline V gives CDR1 SNHLY, CDR2 FYNNEI. The CDR3 is 13 amino acids. The V end was cut by 2 bases, the J end by 6 bases, with 10 bases between. The CDR3 nucleotides read TGTGCCAGCAGTGAACGCAGGGGCCCTGAAGCTTTCTTT. Residues: CASSERRGPEAFF.

The J gene is TRBJ1-3, the V gene TRBV6-5; a possible D gene is TRBD1 (6 bases). This CDR3 is built from 14 residues. V was trimmed by 10 bases and J by 0 bases, leaving 13 bases between them. CDR1 and CDR2 from the germline V gene are MNHEY and SVGAGI. The CDR3 DNA reads as TGTGCCACCTGGGACATGAGCTCTGGAAACACCATATATTTT. Translation: CATWDMSSGNTIYF.

This chain uses TRBV9 with TRBJ2-5, with D possibly matching TRBD2 (5 bases). The germline gives CDR1 SGDLS, CDR2 YYNGEE. V lost 3 bases and J 2 bases, leaving 14 bases between the germline ends. CDR3 size: 15 residues. The DNA for the CDR3 is TGTGCCAGCAGCGAGAGTGGGAGTCGTCAAGAGACCCAGTACTTC. Translating gives CASSESGSRQETQYF.

This sequence joins TRBV5-5 and TRBJ2-2; 10 nucleotides agree with TRBD1. CDR1 is SGHKS and CDR2 is YYEKEE in the germline V gene (reference sequence). The CDR3 is 16 residues long. V shed 2 bases, J shed 5 bases, and the junction held 6 bases outside the gene matches. The CDR3 spells CASSLRTGGSTGELFF. The CDR3 DNA reads TGTGCCAGCAGCTTACGGACAGGGGGTTCTACCGGGGAGCTGTTTTTT. The whole variable domain, filled in from reference TRBV5-5 and TRBJ2-2, reads DAGVTQSPTHLIKTRGQQVTLRCSPISGHKSVSWYQQVLGQGPQFIFQYYEKEERGRGNFPDRFSARQFPNYSSELNVNALLLGDSALYLCASSLRTGGSTGELFFGEGSRLTVL.

The chain employs TRBV3-1 (or the pseudogene TRBV3-2) and TRBJ2-1, with TRBD2 matching over 7 bases. This CDR3 is built from 16 residues. V was pared by 1 base and J by 5 bases, with 8 bases of the junction left unmatched. Germline CDR1 LGHDT, CDR2 YNNKEL (reference sequence). This chain's CDR3 is CASSQAWGLPNNEQFF. CDR3 nucleotides: TGTGCCAGCAGCCAAGCATGGGGACTACCCAACAATGAGCAGTTCTTC.

J is TRBJ1-1 and V is TRBV12-5; no clear D. Germline lookup yields CDR1 LGHNT and CDR2 FRNRAP. The CDR3 is 14 residues long. V dropped 7 bases and J dropped 1 base, with 13 bases sitting between them. The CDR3 sequence is CASAPPARNTEAFF. CDR3 DNA: TGTGCTAGTGCCCCTCCGGCCAGGAACACTGAAGCTTTCTTT.

This sequence joins TRBV11-3 and TRBJ1-2; D gene unclear. CDR1 SGHNT and CDR2 YENEEA come from the germline V gene. V lost 6 bases and J 6 bases, leaving 11 bases between the germline ends. The CDR3 extends over 12 amino acids. The chain's CDR3 is CASSRGGDGYTF. CDR3 sequence (DNA): TGTGCCAGCAGTCGGGGTGGAGATGGCTACACCTTC.